This T cell receptor beta chain is drawn from a study of T cells after yellow fever vaccination. The CDR3 length is 15 residues. The V and J ends lost 5 bases and 5 bases, in that order; junction bases with no gene match: 6. Germline lookup yields CDR1 SGHKS and CDR2 YYEKEE (reference sequence). MiXCR was run by TCRdb on the 5' RACE reads, yielding one entry per CDR3 protein. Among some 560,000 distinct CDR3 sequences listed, roughly 19% were seen once. The clonotype was recovered from a man younger than 40 who received the YFV17D yellow fever vaccine. The chain employs TRBV5-5 and TRBJ2-3; 12 bases align to TRBD1. The specimen comprised PBMCs, sampled 15 days after the yellow fever booster vaccination. The CDR3 spells CASRGTGGAGDTQYF. The CDR3, as DNA: TGTGCCAGCAGGGGGACAGGGGGCGCGGGAGATACGCAGTATTTT.